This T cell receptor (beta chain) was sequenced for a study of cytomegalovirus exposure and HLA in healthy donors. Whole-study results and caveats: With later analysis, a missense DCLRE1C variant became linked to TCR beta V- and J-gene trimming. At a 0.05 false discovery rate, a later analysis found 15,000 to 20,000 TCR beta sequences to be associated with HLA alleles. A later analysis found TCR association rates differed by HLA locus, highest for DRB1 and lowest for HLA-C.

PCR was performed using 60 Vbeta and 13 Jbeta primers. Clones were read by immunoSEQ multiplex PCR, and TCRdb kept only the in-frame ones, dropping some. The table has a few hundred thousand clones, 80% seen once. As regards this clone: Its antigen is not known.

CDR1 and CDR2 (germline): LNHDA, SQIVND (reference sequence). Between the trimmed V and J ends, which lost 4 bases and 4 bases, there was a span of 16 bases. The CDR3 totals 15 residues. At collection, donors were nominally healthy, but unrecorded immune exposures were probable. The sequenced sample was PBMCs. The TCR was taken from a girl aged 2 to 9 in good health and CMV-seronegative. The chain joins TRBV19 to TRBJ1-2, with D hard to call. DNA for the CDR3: TGTGCCAGTAGTACCCAACGGGAGGCTCCCTATGGCTACACCTTC. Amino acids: CASSTQREAPYGYTF.